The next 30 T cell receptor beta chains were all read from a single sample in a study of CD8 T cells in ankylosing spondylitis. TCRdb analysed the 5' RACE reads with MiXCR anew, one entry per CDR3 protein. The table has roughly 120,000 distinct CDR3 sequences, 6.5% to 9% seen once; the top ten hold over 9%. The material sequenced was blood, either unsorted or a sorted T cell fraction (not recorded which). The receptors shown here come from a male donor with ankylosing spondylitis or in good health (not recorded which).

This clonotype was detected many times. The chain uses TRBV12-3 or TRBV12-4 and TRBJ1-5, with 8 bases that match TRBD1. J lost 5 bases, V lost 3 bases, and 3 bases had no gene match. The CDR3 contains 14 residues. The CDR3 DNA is TGTGCCAGCAGTTTGGACAGGGAGTATCAGCCCCAGCATTTT. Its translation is CASSLDREYQPQHF.

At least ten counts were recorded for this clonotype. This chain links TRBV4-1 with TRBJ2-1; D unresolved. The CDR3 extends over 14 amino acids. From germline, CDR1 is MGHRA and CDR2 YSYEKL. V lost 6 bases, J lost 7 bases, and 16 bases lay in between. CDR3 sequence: CASSSPSERNEQFF. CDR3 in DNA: TGCGCCAGCAGTTCCCCCAGCGAGCGAAATGAGCAGTTCTTC.

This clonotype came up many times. The CDR3 spells CASSSGQVLTGELFF. DNA for the CDR3: TGTGCCAGCAGCTCCGGACAGGTTCTTACCGGGGAGCTGTTTTTT. This chain joins TRBV7-3 and TRBJ2-2, with TRBD1 matching 7 bases. CDR1 SGHTA and CDR2 FQGTGA come from the germline V gene. Trimming took 4 bases from V and 5 from J; bases not matched to a gene: 7. The length of the CDR3 is 15 residues.

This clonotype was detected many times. CDR3 DNA: TGCAGTGCTCTTACCTCACAGGGCTATAATTCACCCCTCCACTTT. As protein: CSALTSQGYNSPLHF. V gene TRBV20-1 combines with J gene TRBJ1-6; D perhaps matches TRBD1 (6 bases). V lost 5 bases to trimming and J lost 3 bases, with 14 bases between them. This CDR3 has 15 amino acids. CDR1 and CDR2 from the germline V gene are DFQATT and SNEGSKA (reference sequence).

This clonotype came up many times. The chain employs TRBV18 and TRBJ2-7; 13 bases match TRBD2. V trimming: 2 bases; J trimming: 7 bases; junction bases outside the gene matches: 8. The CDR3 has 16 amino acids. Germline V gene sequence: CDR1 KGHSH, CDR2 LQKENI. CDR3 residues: CASSPTTSGRAEEQYF. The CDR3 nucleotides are TGTGCCAGCTCACCAACCACTAGCGGGAGGGCCGAGGAGCAGTACTTC. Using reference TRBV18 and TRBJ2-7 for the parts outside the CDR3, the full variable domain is NAGVMQNPRHLVRRRGQEARLRCSPMKGHSHVYWYRQLPEEGLKFMVYLQKENIIDESGMPKERFSAEFPKEGPSILRIQQVVRGDSAAYFCASSPTTSGRAEEQYFGPGTRLTVT.

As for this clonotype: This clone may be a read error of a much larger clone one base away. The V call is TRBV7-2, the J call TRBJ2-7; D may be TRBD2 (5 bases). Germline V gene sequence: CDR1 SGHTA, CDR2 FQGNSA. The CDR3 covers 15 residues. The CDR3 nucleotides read TGTGCCGGCAGCTTAAGCGGCTACCCGACCTACGAGCAGTACTTC. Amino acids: CAGSLSGYPTYEQYF.

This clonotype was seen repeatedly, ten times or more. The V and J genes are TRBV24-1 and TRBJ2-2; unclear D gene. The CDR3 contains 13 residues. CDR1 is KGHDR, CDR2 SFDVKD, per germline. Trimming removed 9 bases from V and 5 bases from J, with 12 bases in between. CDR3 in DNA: TGTGCCACCGAAAACCCGTGGACCGGGGAGCTGTTTTTT. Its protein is CATENPWTGELFF.

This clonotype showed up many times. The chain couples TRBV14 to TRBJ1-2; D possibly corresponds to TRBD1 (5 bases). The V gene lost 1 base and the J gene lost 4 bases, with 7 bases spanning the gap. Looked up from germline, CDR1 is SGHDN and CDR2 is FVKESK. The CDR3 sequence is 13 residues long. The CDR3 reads CASSQGGGYGYTF. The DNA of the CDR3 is TGTGCCAGCAGCCAAGGGGGCGGCTATGGCTACACCTTC. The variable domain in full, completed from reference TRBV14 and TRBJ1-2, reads EAGVTQFPSHSVIEKGQTVTLRCDPISGHDNLYWYRRVMGKEIKFLLHFVKESKQDESGMPNNRFLAERTGGTYSTLKVQPAELEDSGVYFCASSQGGGYGYTFGSGTRLTVV.

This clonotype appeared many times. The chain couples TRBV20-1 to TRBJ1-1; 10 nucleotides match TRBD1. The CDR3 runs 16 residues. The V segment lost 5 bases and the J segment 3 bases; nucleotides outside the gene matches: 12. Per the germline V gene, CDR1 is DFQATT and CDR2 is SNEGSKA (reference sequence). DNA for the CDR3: TGCAGTGCTTTGGGGCCGGGACAGGGGCGTTACACTGAAGCTTTCTTT. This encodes CSALGPGQGRYTEAFF.

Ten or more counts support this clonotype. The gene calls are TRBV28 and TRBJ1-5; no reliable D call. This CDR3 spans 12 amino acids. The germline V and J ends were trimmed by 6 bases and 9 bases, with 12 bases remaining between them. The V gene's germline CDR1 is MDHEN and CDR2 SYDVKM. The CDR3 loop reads CASSLQRAPQHF. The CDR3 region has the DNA TGTGCCAGCAGCCTCCAAAGGGCGCCCCAGCATTTT.

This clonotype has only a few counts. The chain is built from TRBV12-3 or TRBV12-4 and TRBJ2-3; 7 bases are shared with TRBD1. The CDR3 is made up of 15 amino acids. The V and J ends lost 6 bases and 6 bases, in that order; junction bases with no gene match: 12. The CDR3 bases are TGTGCCAGCAGACCCCGACAGGGCGGGCGTGATACGCAGTATTTT. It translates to CASRPRQGGRDTQYF.

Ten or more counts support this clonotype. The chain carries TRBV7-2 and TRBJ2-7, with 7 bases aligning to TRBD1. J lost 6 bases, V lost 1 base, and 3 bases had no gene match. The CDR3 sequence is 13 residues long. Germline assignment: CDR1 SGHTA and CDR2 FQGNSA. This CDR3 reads CASSLVGTVEQYF. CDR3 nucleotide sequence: TGTGCCAGCAGCTTAGTCGGGACAGTCGAGCAGTACTTC.

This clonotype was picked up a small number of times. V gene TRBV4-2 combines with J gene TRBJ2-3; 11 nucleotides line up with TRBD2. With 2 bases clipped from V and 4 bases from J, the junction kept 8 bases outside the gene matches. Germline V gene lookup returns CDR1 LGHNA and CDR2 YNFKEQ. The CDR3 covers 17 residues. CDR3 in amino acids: CASSQKILAGEPDTQYF. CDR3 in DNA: TGTGCCAGCAGCCAAAAGATACTAGCGGGGGAGCCAGATACGCAGTATTTT.

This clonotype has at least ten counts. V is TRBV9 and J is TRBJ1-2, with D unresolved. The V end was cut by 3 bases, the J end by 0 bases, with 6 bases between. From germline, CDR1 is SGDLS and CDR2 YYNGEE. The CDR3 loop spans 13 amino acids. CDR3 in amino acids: CASSANPNYGYTF. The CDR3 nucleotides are TGTGCCAGCAGCGCGAACCCTAACTATGGCTACACCTTC. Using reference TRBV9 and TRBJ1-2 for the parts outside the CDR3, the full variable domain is DSGVTQTPKHLITATGQRVTLRCSPRSGDLSVYWYQQSLDQGLQFLIQYYNGEERAKGNILERFSAQQFPDLHSELNLSSLELGDSALYFCASSANPNYGYTFGSGTRLTVV.

The CDR3 loop is CASSLLGTNTYEQYF. The CDR3 bases are TGTGCCAGCAGCTTGCTCGGGACTAACACCTACGAGCAGTACTTC. This chain connects TRBV7-6 to TRBJ2-7; TRBD2 matches at 7 bases. CDR3 length equals 15 residues. V was pared by 3 bases and J by 2 bases, with 7 bases of the junction left unmatched. Germline V lookup: CDR1 SGHVS, CDR2 FNYEAQ.

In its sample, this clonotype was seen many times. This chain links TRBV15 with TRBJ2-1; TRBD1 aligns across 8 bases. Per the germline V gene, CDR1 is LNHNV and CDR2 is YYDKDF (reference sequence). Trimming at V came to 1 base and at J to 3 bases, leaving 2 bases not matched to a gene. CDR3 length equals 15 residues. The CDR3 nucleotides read TGTGCCACCAGCAGAGCCGGGACAGGCTACAATGAGCAGTTCTTC. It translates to CATSRAGTGYNEQFF.

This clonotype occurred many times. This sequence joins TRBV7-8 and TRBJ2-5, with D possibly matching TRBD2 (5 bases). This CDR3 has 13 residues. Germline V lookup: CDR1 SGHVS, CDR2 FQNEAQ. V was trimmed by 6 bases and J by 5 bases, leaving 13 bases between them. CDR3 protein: CASRARTGETQYF. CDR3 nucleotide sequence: TGTGCCAGCAGGGCAAGGACTGGGGAGACCCAGTACTTC.

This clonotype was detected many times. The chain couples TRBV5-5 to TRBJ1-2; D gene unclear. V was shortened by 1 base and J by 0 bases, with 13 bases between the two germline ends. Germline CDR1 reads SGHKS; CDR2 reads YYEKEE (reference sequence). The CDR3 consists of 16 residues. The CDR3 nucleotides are TGTGCCAGCAGCTTGTATCCAACGGGAACTAACTATGGCTACACCTTC. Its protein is CASSLYPTGTNYGYTF.

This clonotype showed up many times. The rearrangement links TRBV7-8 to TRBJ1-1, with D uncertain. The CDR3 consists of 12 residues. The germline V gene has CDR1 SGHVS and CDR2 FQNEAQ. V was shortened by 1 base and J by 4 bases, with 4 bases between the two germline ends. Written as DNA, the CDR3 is TGTGCCAGCAGCTTAGACAGCACTGAAGCTTTCTTT. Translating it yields CASSLDSTEAFF.

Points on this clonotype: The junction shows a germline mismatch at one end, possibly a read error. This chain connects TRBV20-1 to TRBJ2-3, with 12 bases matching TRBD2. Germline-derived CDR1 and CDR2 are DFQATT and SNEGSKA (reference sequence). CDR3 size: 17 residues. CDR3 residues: CCARPSSSGRATDTQYF. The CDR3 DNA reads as TGCTGTGCTAGGCCCTCCTCTAGCGGGAGGGCAACTGATACGCAGTATTTT.

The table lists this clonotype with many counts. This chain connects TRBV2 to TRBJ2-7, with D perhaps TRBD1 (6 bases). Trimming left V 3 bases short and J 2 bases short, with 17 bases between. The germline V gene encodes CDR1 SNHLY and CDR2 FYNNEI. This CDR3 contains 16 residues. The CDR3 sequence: CASSERGRDKPYEQYF. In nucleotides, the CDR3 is TGTGCCAGCAGTGAGAGGGGTCGGGACAAGCCCTACGAGCAGTACTTC.

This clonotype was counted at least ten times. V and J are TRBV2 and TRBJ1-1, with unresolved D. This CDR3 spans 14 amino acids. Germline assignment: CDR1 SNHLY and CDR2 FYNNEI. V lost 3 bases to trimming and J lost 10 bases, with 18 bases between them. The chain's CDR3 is CASSEVATSRSAFF. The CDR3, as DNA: TGTGCCAGCAGTGAGGTGGCAACCTCAAGGTCAGCTTTCTTT. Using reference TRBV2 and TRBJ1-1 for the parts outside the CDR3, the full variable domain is EPEVTQTPSHQVTQMGQEVILRCVPISNHLYFYWYRQILGQKVEFLVSFYNNEISEKSEIFDDQFSVERPDGSNFTLKIRSTKLEDSAMYFCASSEVATSRSAFFGQGTRLTVV.

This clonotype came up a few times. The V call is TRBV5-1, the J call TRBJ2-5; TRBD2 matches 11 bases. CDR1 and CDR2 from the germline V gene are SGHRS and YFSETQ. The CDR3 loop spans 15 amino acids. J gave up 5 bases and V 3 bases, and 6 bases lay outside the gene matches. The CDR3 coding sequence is TGCGCCAGCAGCTCGCCGGCTAGCGGGGGGGAGACCCAGTACTTC. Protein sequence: CASSSPASGGETQYF.

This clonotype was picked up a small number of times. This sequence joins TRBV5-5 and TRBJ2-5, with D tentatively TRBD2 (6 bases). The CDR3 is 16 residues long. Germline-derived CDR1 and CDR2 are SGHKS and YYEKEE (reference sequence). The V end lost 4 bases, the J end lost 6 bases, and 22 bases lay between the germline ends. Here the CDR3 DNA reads TGTGCCAGCAGCCGAGGAGGGACGGTGGTGGTGAAGACCCAGTACTTC. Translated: CASSRGGTVVVKTQYF.

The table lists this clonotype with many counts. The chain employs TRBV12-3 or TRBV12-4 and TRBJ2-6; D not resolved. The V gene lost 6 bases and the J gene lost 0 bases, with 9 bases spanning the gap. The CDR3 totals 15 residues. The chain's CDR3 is CASSSQDSGANVLTF. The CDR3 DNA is TGTGCCAGCAGCTCCCAGGACTCTGGGGCCAACGTCCTGACTTTC.

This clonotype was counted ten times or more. The CDR3 nucleotides are TGCGCCAGCAGCTTGGCTTCGGCGGGAGCGATAGATACGCAGTATTTT. Its protein product is CASSLASAGAIDTQYF. The chain has TRBV5-1 and TRBJ2-3; 7 positions match TRBD2. The germline gives CDR1 SGHRS, CDR2 YFSETQ. The CDR3 is made up of 16 amino acids. J lost 5 bases, V lost 0 bases, and 9 bases had no gene match.

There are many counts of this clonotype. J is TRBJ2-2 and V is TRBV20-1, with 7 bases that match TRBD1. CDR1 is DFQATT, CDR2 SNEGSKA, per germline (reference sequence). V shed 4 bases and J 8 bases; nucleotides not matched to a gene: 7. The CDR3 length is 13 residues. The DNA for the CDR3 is TGCAGTGCTACACAGGGGCCAAGGGGGGAGCTGTTTTTT. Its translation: CSATQGPRGELFF.

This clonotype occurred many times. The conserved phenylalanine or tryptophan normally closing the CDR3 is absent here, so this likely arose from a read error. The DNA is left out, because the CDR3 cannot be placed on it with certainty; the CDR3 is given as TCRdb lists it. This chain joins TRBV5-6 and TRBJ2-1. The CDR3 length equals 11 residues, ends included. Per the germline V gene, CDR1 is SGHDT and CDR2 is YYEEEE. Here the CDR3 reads CASSFKWSPQS.

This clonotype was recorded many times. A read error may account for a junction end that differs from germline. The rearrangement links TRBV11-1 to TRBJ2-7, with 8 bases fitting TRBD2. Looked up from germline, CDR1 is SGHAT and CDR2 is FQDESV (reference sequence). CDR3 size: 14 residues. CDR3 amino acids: CASSVAGSAYEQYF. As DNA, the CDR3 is TGTGCCAGCAGCGTAGCGGGGTCGGCCTACGAGCAGTACTTC.

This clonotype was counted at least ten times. CDR3 in DNA: TGCGCCAGCAGCTTGGATCAGAGCACAGATACGCAGTATTTT. Encoded protein: CASSLDQSTDTQYF. V and J are TRBV5-1 and TRBJ2-3; no reliable D call. The germline gives CDR1 SGHRS, CDR2 YFSETQ. This CDR3 comprises 14 residues. Trimming removed 0 bases from V and 0 bases from J, with 5 bases in between.